These 24 T cell receptor beta chains came from one sample sequenced in a study of radiotherapy plus CTLA-4 blockade in lung cancer. The protocol was immunoSEQ multiplex PCR, while the TCRdb copy is restricted to in-frame clones and leaves out a portion. Among some 15,000 clones listed, 55% to 80% were seen once. Sequenced here: peripheral blood, sampled from a patient treated with radiotherapy plus ipilimumab. The receptor source for this set is a human donor with non-small cell lung cancer whose response to radiotherapy plus ipilimumab could not be evaluated.

V and J are TRBV4-3 and TRBJ1-5; weak D call: TRBD1 (6 bases). The CDR3 length is 15 residues. Trimming shortened V by 4 bases and J by 4 bases, and 14 bases separated the two germline ends. Per germline, CDR1 LGHNA and CDR2 YSLEER. The DNA of the CDR3 is TGCGCCAGCAGCCCTCACCTAGGACAGAATCAGCCCCAGCATTTT. Amino acid sequence: CASSPHLGQNQPQHF.

V usage is TRBV14 and J usage is TRBJ2-7; 9 bases line up with TRBD2. Germline CDR1 is SGHDN and CDR2 is FVKESK. The CDR3 length is 16 residues. Unmatched junction bases numbered 7, after V lost 3 bases and J lost 1 base. The CDR3 loop reads CASSHLAGADSYEQYF. DNA of the CDR3: TGTGCCAGCAGCCACTTAGCGGGGGCCGATTCCTACGAGCAGTACTTC.

This clone was counted between two and nine times. This chain links TRBV4-2 with TRBJ1-1; no clear D gene. In germline, CDR1 is LGHNA, CDR2 YNFKEQ. The CDR3 totals 13 residues. V was pared by 1 base and J by 7 bases, with 10 bases between. This CDR3 reads CASSQVAAIEAFF. CDR3 nucleotide sequence: TGTGCCAGCAGCCAAGTTGCGGCTATTGAAGCTTTCTTT.

The V and J genes are TRBV19 and TRBJ1-2; 10 bases agree with TRBD1. The CDR3 totals 14 residues. The germline CDR1 and CDR2 sequences are LNHDA and SQIVND (reference sequence). V dropped 4 bases and J dropped 7; count of bases not matched to a gene: 6. CDR3 amino acids: CASSNRDRGSGYTF. The CDR3 DNA follows: TGTGCCAGTAGTAACCGGGACAGGGGTAGTGGCTACACCTTC.

The chain couples TRBV10-2 to TRBJ1-2, with a weak D call TRBD1 (5 bases). This CDR3 contains 13 residues. V lost 9 bases and J lost 2, with 13 bases in between. The germline CDR1 and CDR2 sequences are WSHSY and SAAADI. The CDR3 DNA reads TGCGCCAGTTCGACAGAGGTCAACTATGGCTACACCTTC. Its translation is CASSTEVNYGYTF.

This sequence joins TRBV5-1 and TRBJ2-2; TRBD1 matches at 10 bases. CDR3 size: 15 residues. Trimming at V came to 4 bases and at J to 3 bases, leaving 3 bases not matched to a gene. CDR1 and CDR2 from the germline V gene are SGHRS and YFSETQ. The CDR3 region is CASSGGQGDTGELFF. CDR3 nucleotides: TGCGCCAGCAGCGGCGGACAGGGGGACACCGGGGAGCTGTTTTTT.

This clone was detected a few times. This rearrangement joins TRBV20-1 to TRBJ1-2; D ambiguous. The germline V gene encodes CDR1 DFQATT and CDR2 SNEGSKA (reference sequence). This CDR3 contains 10 residues. V was cut by 5 bases and J by 5 bases, with 6 bases left in between. DNA for the CDR3: TGCAGTGCTGTCGCGTATGGCTACACCTTC. Translated: CSAVAYGYTF.

This rearrangement joins TRBV7-2 to TRBJ1-6; 8 positions agree with TRBD1. Germline CDR1 and CDR2: SGHTA and FQGNSA. J was trimmed by 7 bases and V by 5 bases; bases with no gene match: 13. The CDR3 loop spans 17 amino acids. In DNA form, the CDR3 reads TGTGCCAGCAGCCTCCGGGACAGGCGCAGTGCCAATTCACCCCTCCACTTT. This codes for CASSLRDRRSANSPLHF.

This clone was found once. V is TRBV28 and J is TRBJ2-5; D is unresolved. The V gene lost 9 bases and the J gene lost 5 bases, with 16 bases spanning the gap. There are 13 residues in the CDR3. Germline CDR1 MDHEN, CDR2 SYDVKM. CDR3 sequence reads: CASELPGRETQYF. CDR3 sequence (DNA): TGTGCCAGTGAGTTACCGGGTCGGGAGACCCAGTACTTC.

In this sample, this clone turned up once. The chain combines TRBV19 with TRBJ2-3, with TRBD1 identical over 8 bases. V shed 5 bases, J shed 0 bases, and the junction held 4 bases outside the gene matches. Germline CDR1 LNHDA, CDR2 SQIVND (reference sequence). The CDR3 contains 15 residues. CDR3 sequence (DNA): TGTGCCAGTAGTCGGACAGGGTGGAGCACAGATACGCAGTATTTT. This gives the protein CASSRTGWSTDTQYF.

The chain employs TRBV30 and TRBJ2-3; the D gene is possibly TRBD2 (6 bases). The CDR3 covers 14 residues. V was cut by 2 bases and J by 1 base, with 10 bases left in between. Germline CDR1 reads GTSNPN; CDR2 reads SVGIG (reference sequence). DNA for the CDR3: TGTGCCTGGAGTCGAGTAGCGGGCACAGATACGCAGTATTTT. Protein sequence: CAWSRVAGTDTQYF. Full variable domain (remainder filled in from reference TRBV30 and TRBJ2-3): SQTIHQWPATLVQPVGSPLSLECTVEGTSNPNLYWYRQAAGRGLQLLFYSVGIGQISSEVPQNLSASRPQDRQFILSSKKLLLSDSGFYLCAWSRVAGTDTQYFGPGTRLTVL.

V is TRBV19 and J is TRBJ1-2; 12 nucleotides line up with TRBD1. The germline V gene encodes CDR1 LNHDA and CDR2 SQIVND (reference sequence). The CDR3 runs 17 residues. The V gene end was trimmed by 6 bases and the J gene end by 6 bases; junction bases not matched to a gene: 14. For the CDR3, the DNA is TGTGCCAGTAGCTCCATCCTAAGGGGGACAGGGGGCAATGGCTACACCTTC. It codes for CASSSILRGTGGNGYTF.

The chain employs TRBV30 and TRBJ1-5, with D perhaps matching TRBD1 (5 bases). This CDR3 comprises 14 residues. Germline V CDR1 and CDR2: GTSNPN, SVGIG (reference sequence). The V gene lost 2 bases and the J gene lost 1 base, with 9 bases spanning the gap. CDR3 region: CAWSRQSSNQPQHF. CDR3 coding DNA: TGTGCCTGGAGTCGACAGAGCAGCAATCAGCCCCAGCATTTT.

V is TRBV11-1 and J is TRBJ1-4; 9 bases are a match to TRBD1. With V trimmed by 5 bases and J by 7 bases, 5 bases remained unmatched. The CDR3 spans 14 residues. Germline V gene data show CDR1 as SGHAT and CDR2 as FQDESV (reference sequence). The CDR3 sequence: CASSHRGQGEKLFF. The CDR3 nucleotides read TGTGCCAGCAGCCACAGGGGGCAGGGTGAAAAACTGTTTTTT.

The CDR3 DNA sequence: TGTGCCAGCAGCCGGGACAGGGGAGGTTTGGAGACCCAGTACTTC. Translating gives CASSRDRGGLETQYF. V gene TRBV6-5 combines with J gene TRBJ2-5, with 10 bases identical to TRBD1. This CDR3 contains 15 residues. Germline V gene lookup returns CDR1 MNHEY and CDR2 SVGAGI. J was trimmed by 5 bases and V by 6 bases; bases with no gene match: 9.

This chain links TRBV6-6 with TRBJ2-1; TRBD2 aligns across 8 bases. V shed 2 bases and J 15 bases; nucleotides not matched to a gene: 9. In germline, CDR1 is MNHNY, CDR2 SVGAGI (reference sequence). The CDR3 loop spans 13 amino acids. The CDR3 coding sequence is TGTGCCAGCAGTTACCCCAGTCGGGGGGGGTGGTTCTTC. Its translation: CASSYPSRGGWFF.

This chain joins TRBV27 and TRBJ2-5; TRBD2 might be the D (7 bases). The CDR3 is 14 residues long. Germline assignment: CDR1 MNHEY and CDR2 SMNVEV (reference sequence). V was trimmed by 3 bases and J by 4 bases, leaving 12 bases between them. This chain's CDR3 is CASSFRGARETQYF. Here the CDR3 DNA reads TGTGCCAGCAGTTTTCGGGGGGCTCGAGAGACCCAGTACTTC.

The J gene is TRBJ2-2, the V gene TRBV5-1; no clear D gene. Trimming removed 0 bases at V and 6 bases at J, with 6 bases between. The CDR3 runs to 13 residues. CDR1 is SGHRS and CDR2 is YFSETQ in the germline V gene. CDR3 protein: CASSLDWSGELFF. CDR3 bases: TGCGCCAGCAGCTTGGACTGGTCCGGGGAGCTGTTTTTT.

This clone was detected a few times. This chain joins TRBV20-1 and TRBJ1-1; D uncertain. V gave up 7 bases and J gave up 2 bases, with 8 bases separating them. Germline V lookup: CDR1 DFQATT, CDR2 SNEGSKA (reference sequence). The CDR3 is made up of 11 amino acids. CDR3 sequence (DNA): TGCAGTGTCGACTCCAACACTGAAGCTTTCTTT. Translation gives CSVDSNTEAFF.

The chain couples TRBV5-1 to TRBJ1-2, with D maybe TRBD1 (6 bases). The CDR3 runs to 16 residues. V was pared by 5 bases and J by 5 bases, with 22 bases between. Germline CDR1 SGHRS, CDR2 YFSETQ. This CDR3 reads CASRPRTEQWSYGYTF. CDR3 DNA: TGCGCCAGCAGACCCAGGACAGAACAATGGAGTTATGGCTACACCTTC.

The chain employs TRBV4-1 and TRBJ2-3; 10 positions agree with TRBD2. V shed 4 bases, J shed 4 bases, and the junction held 5 bases outside the gene matches. CDR1 and CDR2 from the germline V gene are MGHRA and YSYEKL. CDR3 length: 15 amino acids. CDR3 sequence reads: CASSPASGGADTQYF. Written as DNA, the CDR3 is TGCGCCAGCAGCCCCGCGAGCGGGGGGGCAGATACGCAGTATTTT.

The V gene is TRBV9, the J gene TRBJ2-5; no reliable D call. Germline V gene sequence: CDR1 SGDLS, CDR2 YYNGEE. V lost 0 bases to trimming and J lost 2 bases, with 8 bases between them. This CDR3 comprises 14 residues. In DNA form, the CDR3 reads TGTGCCAGCAGCGTAGCGGTACAGCAAGAGACCCAGTACTTC. Its translation is CASSVAVQQETQYF.

V and J are TRBV30 and TRBJ2-3; 12 nucleotides agree with TRBD2. This CDR3 comprises 16 residues. Per germline, CDR1 GTSNPN and CDR2 SVGIG (reference sequence). The junction had 6 bases not matched to a gene; V was cut back by 2 bases and J by 3 bases. The CDR3 reads CAWSTLAGGVTDTQYF. As DNA, the CDR3 is TGTGCCTGGAGTACCCTAGCGGGGGGGGTTACAGATACGCAGTATTTT.

This chain connects TRBV15 to TRBJ1-1; the D gene is possibly TRBD1 (5 bases). The CDR3 totals 14 residues. CDR1 and CDR2 from the germline V gene are LNHNV and YYDKDF (reference sequence). Trimming pared 1 base from V and 6 bases from J, leaving 12 bases between. CDR3 residues: CATSRGEGRAEAFF. The CDR3 DNA is TGTGCCACCAGCAGAGGGGAGGGGCGGGCTGAAGCTTTCTTT.